A single T cell receptor beta chain is shown here with its context. Its specificity is not known. This entry is derived from a study of T cells in Graves' hyperthyroidism and ophthalmopathy. TCR beta CDR3 regions were amplified from RNA transcripts. First-round RT-PCR of the TCR CDR3 relied on the HTBI primer set. A single record per CDR3 protein comes from TCRdb applying MiXCR to the multiplex PCR reads. In the table there are roughly 840,000 distinct CDR3 sequences, 38% of which are singletons. Germline CDR1 is WSHSY and CDR2 is SAAADI. The trim removed 6 bases at V and 3 bases at J, leaving 8 bases unmatched. The length of the CDR3 is 15 residues. Broader study findings: Blood also carried most thyroid clonotypes expanded above 0.001.

No progression to ophthalmopathy during 18 months of follow-up defined stable disease. The rearrangement links TRBV10-2 to TRBJ1-5; 7 bases agree with TRBD1. The sequence came from a man between 18 and 35 years old with Graves' hyperthyroidism. What was sequenced was blood. As DNA, the CDR3 is TGCGCCAGCAGGGGGACAGAAGGGAACAATCAGCCCCAGCATTTT. This translates into CASRGTEGNNQPQHF.